This record concerns one T cell receptor (beta chain) sequence. What antigen it recognizes has not been identified. Base qualities were left out, and no much larger clone turns up one base away. The sample originates from a study of blood T cells in healthy people across ages (dated by TCRdb to the mid-2010s). Regarding the study in general: In model experiments, template switching captured about one uniquely barcoded TCR beta cDNA molecule for every two T cells. Using deep sequencing normalized with unique cDNA molecular identifiers, the study measured how TCR beta repertoire diversity changes with age. The donors were split into four age groups: young (average about 15 years), middle-aged (roughly 39), aged (roughly 60) and long-lived (about 82). To avoid experimental bias, donors of different ages were distributed randomly across sequencing lanes. For two donors (one aged 18 to 30 and one aged 80 or older), the study analyzed two additional independent replicas of 1 million unique cDNA reads from the same blood draw. Results and caveats for the whole study, not just this receptor: The CMV infection status of donors was not known, potentially confounding age-related changes in expanded clonotypes. Compared with the aged group, the long-lived group had more naive CD4+ T cells, fewer expanded clones and increased TCR diversity, suggesting age selection. Estimates of total diversity based on one million sequenced T cells were regarded as lower bounds and as underestimates. Conclusive comparison of naive and antigen-experienced compartments was prevented by the profiling of bulk unsorted PBMCs. Observed TCR beta diversity per million T cells fell roughly linearly with age, and a significant reduction was already apparent by age about 36. A strong correlation was found between observed TCR beta diversity and the percentage of naive T cells measured by flow cytometry.

The donors were roughly 39 Caucasian individuals from Russia, aged roughly 6 to 90 years, who were systemically healthy. About 9.1 milliliters of peripheral blood were collected from each donor into EDTA-treated Vacutainer tubes. PBMCs were isolated by Ficoll-Paque density-gradient centrifugation, with at least 7 million obtained per sample. Trizol reagent was used to extract total RNA from PBMCs, with at least 6 micrograms per sample. The percentages of naive CD45RAhigh/CD27high T cells were determined by flow cytometry on a PBMC aliquot from every donor. The receptor library was made with 5' RACE. Sequencer: Illumina HiSeq 2500. A second about 6 to 11 cycle PCR used a sample-barcoded 5' primer and a J-beta primer mix. A unique molecular identifier was introduced onto each TCR beta cDNA molecule by a template-switch 5' adaptor carrying 12 random nucleotides. Each sample yielded at least 3 million CDR3-containing paired-end reads. The Mint cDNA synthesis kit, primed by a TRBC-specific oligonucleotide, was used to synthesize first-strand cDNA from all RNA. All cDNA was treated with uracil-DNA glycosylase and then went through a first 18-cycle PCR with the universal primers M1SS and BC2_uni_R. Per the authors' processing: For normalization, 1 million high-quality reads, each with a distinct molecular identifier, were randomly selected from each sample. Instead of being binned into consensus sequences, reads that shared molecular identifiers were thrown out. MiTCR, run with a Q25 quality threshold and the strictest error-elimination algorithm, handled CDR3 identification, clonotype clustering and error correction. A nonparametric unseen species model with Euler transformation was used to estimate lower-bound total TCR beta diversity. TCRdb cleaned the public reads at Q25 with fastp, built clones with MiXCR and kept in-frame beta chains. Merged by CDR3 protein, the rows form single entries marked with the most common genes and DNA. The authors' filters were not applied to this entry. Across this sample there are roughly 730,000 distinct CDR3 sequences, with around 50% seen only once. Roughly 25% of the sample comes from the top ten.

The CDR3 sequence holds 14 residues, the cysteine and phenylalanine included. Kept here is only the CDR3 DNA, which spans 42 bases and is read in frame from base 1. At the junction V is shortened by 6 bases and J by 0 bases, with 12 bases in between. The germline V gene (reference sequence) gives CDR1 as DFQATT and CDR2 as SNEGSKA. The material sequenced was blood. The source of this sequence is a man aged 40-49 years in good health. The sequence joins TRBV20-1 to TRBJ1-5; tentative D gene TRBD1, with 5 bases matching. CDR3 sequence: CSAQPGGSNQPQHF. The sequenced DNA: TGCAGTGCACAACCGGGGGGTAGCAATCAGCCCCAGCATTTT.